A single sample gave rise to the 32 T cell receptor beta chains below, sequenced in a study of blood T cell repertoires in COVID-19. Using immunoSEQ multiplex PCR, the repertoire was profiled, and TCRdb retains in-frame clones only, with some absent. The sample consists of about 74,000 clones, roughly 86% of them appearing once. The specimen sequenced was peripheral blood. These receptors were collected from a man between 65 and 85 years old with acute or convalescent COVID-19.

In nucleotides, the CDR3 is TGTGCCAGCAGCCTCGACTCCTACACTGAAGCTTTCTTT. Amino acids: CASSLDSYTEAFF. The chain is built from TRBV12-3 or TRBV12-4 and TRBJ1-1; no definite D call. This CDR3 region has 13 residues. V lost 6 bases and J 3 bases, leaving 11 bases between the germline ends.

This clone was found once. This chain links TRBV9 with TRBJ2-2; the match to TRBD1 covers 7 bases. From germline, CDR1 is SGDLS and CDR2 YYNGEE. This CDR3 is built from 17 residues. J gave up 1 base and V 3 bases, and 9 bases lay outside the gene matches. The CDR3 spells CASSGGQLGENTGELFF. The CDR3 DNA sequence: TGTGCCAGCAGCGGGGGACAGTTGGGGGAGAACACCGGGGAGCTGTTTTTT.

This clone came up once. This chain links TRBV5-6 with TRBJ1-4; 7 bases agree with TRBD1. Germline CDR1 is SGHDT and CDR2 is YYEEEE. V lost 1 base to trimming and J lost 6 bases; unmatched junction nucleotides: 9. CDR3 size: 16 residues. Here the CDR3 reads CASSLPGRGKDEKLFF. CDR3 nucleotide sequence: TGTGCCAGCAGCTTGCCGGGCAGGGGGAAAGATGAAAAACTGTTTTTT. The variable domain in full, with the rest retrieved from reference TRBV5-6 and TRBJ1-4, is DAGVTQSPTHLIKTRGQQVTLRCSPKSGHDTVSWYQQALGQGPQFIFQYYEEEERQRGNFPDRFSGHQFPNYSSELNVNALLLGDSALYLCASSLPGRGKDEKLFFGSGTQLSVL.

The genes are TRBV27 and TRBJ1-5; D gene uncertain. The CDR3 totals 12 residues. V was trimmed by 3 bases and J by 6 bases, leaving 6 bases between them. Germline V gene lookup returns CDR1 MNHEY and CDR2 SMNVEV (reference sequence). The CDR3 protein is CASSFLGQPQHF. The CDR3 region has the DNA TGTGCCAGCAGTTTTCTAGGTCAGCCCCAGCATTTT.

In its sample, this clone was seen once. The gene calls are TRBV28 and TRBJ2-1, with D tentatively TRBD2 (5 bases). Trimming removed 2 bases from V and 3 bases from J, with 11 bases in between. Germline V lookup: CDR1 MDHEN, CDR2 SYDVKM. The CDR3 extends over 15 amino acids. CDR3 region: CASSLEGADYNEQFF. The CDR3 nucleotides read TGTGCCAGCAGTTTAGAGGGAGCGGACTACAATGAGCAGTTCTTC.

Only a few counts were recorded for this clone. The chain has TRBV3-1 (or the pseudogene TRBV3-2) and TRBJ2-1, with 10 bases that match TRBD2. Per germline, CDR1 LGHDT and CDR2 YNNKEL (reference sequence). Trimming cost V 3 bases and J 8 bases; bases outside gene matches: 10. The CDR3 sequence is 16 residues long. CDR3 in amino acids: CASSHHERGGRDEQFF. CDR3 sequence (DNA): TGTGCCAGCAGCCACCACGAGCGGGGGGGTCGGGATGAGCAGTTCTTC.

This chain's CDR3 is CASNPQGGWYGYTF. The CDR3, as DNA: TGTGCCAGCAACCCCCAGGGAGGGTGGTATGGCTACACCTTC. This chain uses TRBV6-6 with TRBJ1-2; the D gene is possibly TRBD1 (5 bases). V dropped 7 bases and J dropped 5 bases, with 17 bases sitting between them. Germline V gives CDR1 MNHNY, CDR2 SVGAGI (reference sequence). This CDR3 has 14 amino acids.

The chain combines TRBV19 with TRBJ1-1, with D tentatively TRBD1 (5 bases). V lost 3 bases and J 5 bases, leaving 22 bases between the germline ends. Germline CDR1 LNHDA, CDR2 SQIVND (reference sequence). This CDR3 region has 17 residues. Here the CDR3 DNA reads TGTGCCAGTAGTATTCAGCGGCCCGGGGGTAGGGGAACTGAAGCTTTCTTT. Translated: CASSIQRPGGRGTEAFF.

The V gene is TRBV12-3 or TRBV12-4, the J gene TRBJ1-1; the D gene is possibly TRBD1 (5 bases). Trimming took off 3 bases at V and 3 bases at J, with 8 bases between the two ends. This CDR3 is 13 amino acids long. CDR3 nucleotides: TGTGCCAGCAGTTTCGGAGGGGACACTGAAGCTTTCTTT. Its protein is CASSFGGDTEAFF.

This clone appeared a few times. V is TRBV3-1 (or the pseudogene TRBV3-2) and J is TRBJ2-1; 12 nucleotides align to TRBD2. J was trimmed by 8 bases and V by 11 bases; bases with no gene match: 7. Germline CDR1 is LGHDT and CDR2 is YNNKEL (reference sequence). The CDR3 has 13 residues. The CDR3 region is CAFSSGRGDEQFF. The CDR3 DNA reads TGTGCCTTTTCTAGCGGGAGGGGAGATGAGCAGTTCTTC.

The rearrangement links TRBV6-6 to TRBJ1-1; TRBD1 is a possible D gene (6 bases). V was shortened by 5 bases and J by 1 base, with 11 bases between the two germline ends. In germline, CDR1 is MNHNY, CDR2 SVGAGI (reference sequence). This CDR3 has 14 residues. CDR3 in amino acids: CASSVRGGNTEAFF. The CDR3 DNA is TGTGCCAGCAGTGTCAGGGGCGGGAACACTGAAGCTTTCTTT.

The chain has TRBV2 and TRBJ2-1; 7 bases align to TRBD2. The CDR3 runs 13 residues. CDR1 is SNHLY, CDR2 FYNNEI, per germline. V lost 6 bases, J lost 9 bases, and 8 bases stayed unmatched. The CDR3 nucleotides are TGTGCCAGCAGCCAGACTAGCTCAGCTGAGCAGTTCTTC. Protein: CASSQTSSAEQFF.

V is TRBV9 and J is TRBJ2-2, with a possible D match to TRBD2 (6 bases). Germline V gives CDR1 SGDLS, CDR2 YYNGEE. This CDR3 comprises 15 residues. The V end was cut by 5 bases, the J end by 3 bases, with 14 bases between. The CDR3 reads CASRQEGVDTGELFF. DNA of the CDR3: TGTGCCAGCAGACAGGAGGGTGTTGACACCGGGGAGCTGTTTTTT.

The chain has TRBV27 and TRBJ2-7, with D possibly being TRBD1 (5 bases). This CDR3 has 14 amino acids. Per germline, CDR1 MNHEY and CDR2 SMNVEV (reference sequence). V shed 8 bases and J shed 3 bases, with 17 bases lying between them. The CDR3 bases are TGTGCCAGCTCGTCCCGAGACACAGGCTACGAGCAGTACTTC. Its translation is CASSSRDTGYEQYF.

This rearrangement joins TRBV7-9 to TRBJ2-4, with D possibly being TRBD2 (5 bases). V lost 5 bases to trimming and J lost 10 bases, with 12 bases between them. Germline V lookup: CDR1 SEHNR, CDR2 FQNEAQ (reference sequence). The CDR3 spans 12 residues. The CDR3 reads CASSPEDSIQYF. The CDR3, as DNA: TGTGCCAGCAGCCCGGAGGACTCGATTCAGTACTTC.

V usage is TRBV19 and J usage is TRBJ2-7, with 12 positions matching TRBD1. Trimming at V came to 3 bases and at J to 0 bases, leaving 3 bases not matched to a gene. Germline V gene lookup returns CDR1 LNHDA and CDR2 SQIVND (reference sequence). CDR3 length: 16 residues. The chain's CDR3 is CASSMGTGGFSYEQYF. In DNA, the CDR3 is TGTGCCAGTAGTATGGGGACAGGGGGCTTCTCCTACGAGCAGTACTTC. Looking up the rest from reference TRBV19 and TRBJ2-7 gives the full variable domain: DGGITQSPKYLFRKEGQNVTLSCEQNLNHDAMYWYRQDPGQGLRLIYYSQIVNDFQKGDIAEGYSVSREKKESFPLTVTSAQKNPTAFYLCASSMGTGGFSYEQYFGPGTRLTVT.

CDR3 nucleotides: TGTGCCAGCAGTCGGGACAGGGGCTTAACTCAGCCCCAGCATTTT. It specifies CASSRDRGLTQPQHF. The rearrangement links TRBV27 to TRBJ1-5; 10 bases fit TRBD1. V lost 5 bases and J lost 6; bases outside the gene matches: 7. The germline V gene has CDR1 MNHEY and CDR2 SMNVEV (reference sequence). The CDR3 runs 15 residues.

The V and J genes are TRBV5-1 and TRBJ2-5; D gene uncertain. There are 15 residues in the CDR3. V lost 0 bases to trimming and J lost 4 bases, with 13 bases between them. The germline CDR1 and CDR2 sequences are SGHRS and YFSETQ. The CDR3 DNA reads TGCGCCAGCAGCTTGGAAGGAAGAGGTTTAGAGACCCAGTACTTC. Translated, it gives CASSLEGRGLETQYF.

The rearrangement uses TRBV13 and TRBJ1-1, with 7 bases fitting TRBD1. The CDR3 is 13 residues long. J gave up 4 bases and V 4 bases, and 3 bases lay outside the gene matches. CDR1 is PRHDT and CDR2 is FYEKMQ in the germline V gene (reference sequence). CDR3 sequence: CASSSRQGTEAFF. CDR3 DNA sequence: TGTGCCAGCAGCTCTCGACAGGGCACTGAAGCTTTCTTT.

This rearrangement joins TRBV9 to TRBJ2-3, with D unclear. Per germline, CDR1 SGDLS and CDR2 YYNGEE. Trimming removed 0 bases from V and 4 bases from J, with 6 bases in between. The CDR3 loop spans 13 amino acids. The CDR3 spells CASSVAVPDTQYF. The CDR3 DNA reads TGTGCCAGCAGCGTAGCCGTCCCAGATACGCAGTATTTT.

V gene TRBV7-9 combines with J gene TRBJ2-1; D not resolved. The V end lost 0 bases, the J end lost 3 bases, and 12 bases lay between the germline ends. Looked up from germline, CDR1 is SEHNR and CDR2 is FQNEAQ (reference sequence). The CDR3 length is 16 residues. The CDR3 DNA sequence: TGTGCCAGCAGCTTAGCCGCCTCCTCGGGCTACAATGAGCAGTTCTTC. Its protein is CASSLAASSGYNEQFF. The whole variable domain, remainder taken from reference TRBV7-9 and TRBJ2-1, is DTGVSQNPRHKITKRGQNVTFRCDPISEHNRLYWYRQTLGQGPEFLTYFQNEAQLEKSRLLSDRFSAERPKGSFSTLEIQRTEQGDSAMYLCASSLAASSGYNEQFFGPGTRLTVL.

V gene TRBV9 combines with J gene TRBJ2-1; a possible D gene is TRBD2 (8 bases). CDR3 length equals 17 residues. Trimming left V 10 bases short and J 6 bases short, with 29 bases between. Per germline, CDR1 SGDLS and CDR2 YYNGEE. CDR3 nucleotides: TGTGCCCCCCGCCAGGGGGTCGCGGGGGGCCTGGGCAATGAGCAGTTCTTC. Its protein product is CAPRQGVAGGLGNEQFF.

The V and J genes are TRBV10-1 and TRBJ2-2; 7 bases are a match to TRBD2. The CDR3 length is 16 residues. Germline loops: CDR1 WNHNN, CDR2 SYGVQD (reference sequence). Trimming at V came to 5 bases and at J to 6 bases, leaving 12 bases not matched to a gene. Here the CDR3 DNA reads TGCGCCAGCAGTCACTCTAGCGGACTAAAACCCGGGGAGCTGTTTTTT. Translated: CASSHSSGLKPGELFF.

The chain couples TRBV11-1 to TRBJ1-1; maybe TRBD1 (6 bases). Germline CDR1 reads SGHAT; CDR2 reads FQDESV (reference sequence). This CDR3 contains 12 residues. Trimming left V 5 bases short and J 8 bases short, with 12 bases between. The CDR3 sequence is CASSVAGTEAFF. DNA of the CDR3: TGTGCCAGCAGCGTTGCCGGGACAGAAGCTTTCTTT.

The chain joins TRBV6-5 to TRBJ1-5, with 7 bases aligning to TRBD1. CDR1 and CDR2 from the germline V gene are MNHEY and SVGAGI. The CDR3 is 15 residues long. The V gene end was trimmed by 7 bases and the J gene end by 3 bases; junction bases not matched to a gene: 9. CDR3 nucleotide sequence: TGTGCCAGCATCGTGACAGGGATATCCAATCAGCCCCAGCATTTT. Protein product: CASIVTGISNQPQHF.

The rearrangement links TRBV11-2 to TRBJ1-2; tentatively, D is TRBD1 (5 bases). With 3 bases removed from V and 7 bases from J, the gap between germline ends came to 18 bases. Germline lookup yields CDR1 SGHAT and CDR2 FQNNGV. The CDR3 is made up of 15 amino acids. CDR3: CASSLGSGEHSGYTF. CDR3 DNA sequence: TGTGCCAGCAGCTTGGGCTCGGGGGAACACTCTGGCTACACCTTC. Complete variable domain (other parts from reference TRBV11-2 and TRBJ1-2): EAGVAQSPRYKIIEKRQSVAFWCNPISGHATLYWYQQILGQGPKLLIQFQNNGVVDDSQLPKDRFSAERLKGVDSTLKIQPAKLEDSAVYLCASSLGSGEHSGYTFGSGTRLTVV.

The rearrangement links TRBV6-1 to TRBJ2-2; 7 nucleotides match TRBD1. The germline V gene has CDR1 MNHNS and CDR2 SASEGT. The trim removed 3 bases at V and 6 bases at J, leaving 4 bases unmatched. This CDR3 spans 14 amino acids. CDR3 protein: CASSENRGSGELFF. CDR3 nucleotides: TGTGCCAGCAGTGAGAACAGGGGATCCGGGGAGCTGTTTTTT.

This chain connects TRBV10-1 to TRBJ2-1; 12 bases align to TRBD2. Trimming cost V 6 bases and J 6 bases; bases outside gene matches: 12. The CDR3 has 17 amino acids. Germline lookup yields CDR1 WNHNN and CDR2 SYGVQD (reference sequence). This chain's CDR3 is CASSRLAGALGRNEQFF. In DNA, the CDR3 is TGCGCCAGCAGCCGACTAGCGGGAGCCCTTGGGCGCAATGAGCAGTTCTTC.

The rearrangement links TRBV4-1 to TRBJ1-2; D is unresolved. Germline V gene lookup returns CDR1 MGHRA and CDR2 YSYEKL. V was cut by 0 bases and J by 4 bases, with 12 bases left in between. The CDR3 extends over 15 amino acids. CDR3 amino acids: CASSQDGSDFYGYTF. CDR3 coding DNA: TGCGCCAGCAGCCAAGATGGGTCAGACTTCTATGGCTACACCTTC.

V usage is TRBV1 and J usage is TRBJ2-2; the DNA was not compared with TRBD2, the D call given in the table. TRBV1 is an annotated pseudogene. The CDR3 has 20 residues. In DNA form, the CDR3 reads TGCACCAGCAGCCACGCCGCGAGGACTAGCGGGGGGGTGTACACCGGGGAGCTGTTTTTT. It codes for CTSSHAARTSGGVYTGELFF.

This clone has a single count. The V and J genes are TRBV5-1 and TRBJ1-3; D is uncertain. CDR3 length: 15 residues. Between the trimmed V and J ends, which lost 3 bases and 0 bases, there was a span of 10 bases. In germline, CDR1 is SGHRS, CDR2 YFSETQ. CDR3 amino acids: CASSSAGNSGNTIYF. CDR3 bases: TGCGCCAGCAGCTCCGCCGGGAACTCTGGAAACACCATATATTTT.

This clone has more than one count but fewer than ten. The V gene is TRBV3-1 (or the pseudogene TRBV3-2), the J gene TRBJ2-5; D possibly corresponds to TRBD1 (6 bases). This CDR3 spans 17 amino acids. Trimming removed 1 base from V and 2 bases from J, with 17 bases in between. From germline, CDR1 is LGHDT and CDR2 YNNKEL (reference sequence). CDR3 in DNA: TGTGCCAGCAGCCAAGTTGAAGCTATAGGGGGACAAGAGACCCAGTACTTC. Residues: CASSQVEAIGGQETQYF.